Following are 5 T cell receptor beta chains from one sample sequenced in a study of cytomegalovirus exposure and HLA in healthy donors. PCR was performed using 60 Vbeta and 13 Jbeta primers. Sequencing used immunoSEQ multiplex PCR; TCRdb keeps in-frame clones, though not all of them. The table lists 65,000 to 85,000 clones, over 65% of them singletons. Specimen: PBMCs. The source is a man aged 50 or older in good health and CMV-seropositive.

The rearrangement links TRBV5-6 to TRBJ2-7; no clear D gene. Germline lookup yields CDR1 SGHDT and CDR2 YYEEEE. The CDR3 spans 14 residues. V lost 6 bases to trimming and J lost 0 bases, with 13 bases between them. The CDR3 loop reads CASTSTRSSYEQYF. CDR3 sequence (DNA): TGTGCCAGCACCTCGACTCGTTCCTCCTACGAGCAGTACTTC. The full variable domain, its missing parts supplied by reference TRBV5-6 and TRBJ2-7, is DAGVTQSPTHLIKTRGQQVTLRCSPKSGHDTVSWYQQALGQGPQFIFQYYEEEERQRGNFPDRFSGHQFPNYSSELNVNALLLGDSALYLCASTSTRSSYEQYFGPGTRLTVT.

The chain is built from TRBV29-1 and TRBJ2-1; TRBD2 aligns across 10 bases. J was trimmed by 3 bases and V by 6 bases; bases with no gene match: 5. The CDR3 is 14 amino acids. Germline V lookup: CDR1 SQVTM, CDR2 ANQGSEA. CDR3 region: CSVRTSGLYNEQFF. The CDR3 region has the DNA TGCAGCGTCCGGACTAGCGGACTCTACAATGAGCAGTTCTTC.

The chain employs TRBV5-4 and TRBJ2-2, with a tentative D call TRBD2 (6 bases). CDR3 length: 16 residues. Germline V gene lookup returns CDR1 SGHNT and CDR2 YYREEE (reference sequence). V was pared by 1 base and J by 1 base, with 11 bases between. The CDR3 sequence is CASSLRGWGNTGELFF. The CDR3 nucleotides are TGTGCCAGCAGCTTGCGGGGGTGGGGGAACACCGGGGAGCTGTTTTTT.

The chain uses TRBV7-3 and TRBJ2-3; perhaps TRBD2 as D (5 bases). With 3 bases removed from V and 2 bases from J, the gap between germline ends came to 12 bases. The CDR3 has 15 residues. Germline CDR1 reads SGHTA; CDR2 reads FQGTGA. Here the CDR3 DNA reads TGTGCCAGCAGCTTGAGTAGGACTCTCACAGATACGCAGTATTTT. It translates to CASSLSRTLTDTQYF.

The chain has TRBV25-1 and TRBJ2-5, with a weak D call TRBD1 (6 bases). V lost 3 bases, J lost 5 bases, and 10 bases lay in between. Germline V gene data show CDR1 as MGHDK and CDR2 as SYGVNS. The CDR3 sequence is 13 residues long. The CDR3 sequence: CASSEGRGETQYF. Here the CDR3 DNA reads TGTGCCAGCAGTGAGGGCAGGGGTGAGACCCAGTACTTC.